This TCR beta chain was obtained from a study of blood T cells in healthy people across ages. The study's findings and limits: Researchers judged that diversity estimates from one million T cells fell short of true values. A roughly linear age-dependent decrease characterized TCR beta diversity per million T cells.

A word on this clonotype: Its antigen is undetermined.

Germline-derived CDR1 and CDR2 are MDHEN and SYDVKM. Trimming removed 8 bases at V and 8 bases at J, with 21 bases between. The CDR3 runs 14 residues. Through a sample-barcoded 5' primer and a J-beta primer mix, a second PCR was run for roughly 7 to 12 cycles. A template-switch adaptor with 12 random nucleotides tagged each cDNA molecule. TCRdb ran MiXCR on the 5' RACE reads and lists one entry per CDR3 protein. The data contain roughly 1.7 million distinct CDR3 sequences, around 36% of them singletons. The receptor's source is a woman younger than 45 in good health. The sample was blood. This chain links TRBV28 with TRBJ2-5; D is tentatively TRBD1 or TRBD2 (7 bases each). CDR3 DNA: TGTGCCAGCTGCAAGACAGGGTCGGGGGGAACCCAGTACTTC. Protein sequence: CASCKTGSGGTQYF.